The clone carrying this TCR beta chain was counted a few times. Its target is not known. These data are taken from a study of cytomegalovirus exposure and HLA in healthy donors. General study points: Several of the most significant clusters were apparently associated with common viral pathogens in a later analysis. The authors considered a cluster of highly shared sequence variants likely to be a sequencing artifact.

V gave up 6 bases and J gave up 0 bases; unmatched junction bases: 8. The CDR3 contains 16 residues. CDR1 and CDR2 (germline): SNHLY, FYNNEI. The PCR made use of 60 Vbeta and 13 Jbeta primers. Method: immunoSEQ multiplex PCR; TCRdb's copy keeps in-frame clones and lacks some. Here the sample spans 100,000 to 150,000 clones, about 85% being singletons. The sequenced sample was PBMCs. This rearrangement joins TRBV2 to TRBJ1-1, with 9 bases matching TRBD1. This sequence was found in a man in his forties or fifties in good health and CMV-seronegative. Here the CDR3 reads CASSGQGNDMNTEAFF. DNA of the CDR3: TGTGCCAGCAGCGGACAGGGGAATGATATGAACACTGAAGCTTTCTTT.